Below are 14 T cell receptor beta chains sequenced from a single sample in a study of blood T cell repertoires in COVID-19 (dated by TCRdb to 2018 to 2021). Library preparation used the immunoSEQ multiplex PCR assay. The table was pulled from immuneACCESS by TCRdb, which kept in-frame rearrangements only. Such tables lose some clones; where checked, under half of the loss comes from unresolved V genes, and the rest has no known cause. For this sample there are 200,000 to 250,000 clones; 80% to 90% appear just once. The top ten clones comprise approximately 3.3% of the sample. The sample was PBMCs or T cells enriched from blood (not recorded which). These receptors were collected from a woman between 50 and 59 years old in a cohort exposed to, infected with or recovered from COVID-19 (not recorded which).

This rearrangement joins TRBV28 to TRBJ1-6; D is perhaps TRBD1 (6 bases). The germline V and J ends were trimmed by 4 bases and 9 bases, with 25 bases remaining between them. CDR1 is MDHEN and CDR2 is SYDVKM in the germline V gene. CDR3 length: 18 amino acids. CDR3 in DNA: TGTGCCAGCAGTTCCTCCGGACAGAGGGGGGGGAAATTTTCACCCCTCCACTTT. Its protein is CASSSSGQRGGKFSPLHF.

The chain recombines TRBV3-1 (or the pseudogene TRBV3-2) with TRBJ1-1, with D tentatively TRBD1 (6 bases). V lost 1 base and J 8 bases, leaving 17 bases between the germline ends. CDR1 LGHDT and CDR2 YNNKEL come from the germline V gene (reference sequence). This CDR3 is built from 15 residues. The CDR3 reads CASSQGTGQGLEAFF. In DNA, the CDR3 is TGTGCCAGCAGCCAAGGTACAGGGCAGGGCCTCGAAGCTTTCTTT.

This clone showed up just once. V is TRBV7-2 and J is TRBJ1-3; D is perhaps TRBD1 (6 bases). The V end was cut by 1 base, the J end by 4 bases, with 14 bases between. Germline CDR1 and CDR2: SGHTA and FQGNSA. There are 16 residues in the CDR3. The CDR3: CASSLGVRGRGNTIYF. The CDR3 DNA sequence: TGTGCCAGCAGCTTAGGGGTCAGGGGAAGGGGAAACACCATATATTTT. Drawing the rest from reference TRBV7-2 and TRBJ1-3, the complete variable domain is GAGVSQSPSNKVTEKGKDVELRCDPISGHTALYWYRQSLGQGLEFLIYFQGNSAPDKSGLPSDRFSAERTGGSVSTLTIQRTQQEDSAVYLCASSLGVRGRGNTIYFGEGSWLTVV.

This sequence joins TRBV9 and TRBJ2-2; 8 nucleotides align to TRBD2. Trimming took 4 bases from V and 5 from J; bases not matched to a gene: 10. This CDR3 has 16 amino acids. Germline V gene lookup returns CDR1 SGDLS and CDR2 YYNGEE. CDR3 in DNA: TGTGCCAGCAGCCCAGACGGGGGGGCGGCGACCGGGGAGCTGTTTTTT. It codes for CASSPDGGAATGELFF.

V is TRBV6-5 and J is TRBJ2-2; D may be TRBD1 (6 bases). The CDR3 spans 14 residues. Deletions cut 5 bases from V and 6 bases from J, with 13 bases between. CDR1 and CDR2 from the germline V gene are MNHEY and SVGAGI. The DNA of the CDR3 is TGTGCCAGCAGTACCACAGGGAGCCCCGGGGAGCTGTTTTTT. Translated: CASSTTGSPGELFF.

The chain has TRBV7-2 and TRBJ2-7; a weak D match, TRBD1 (5 bases). Trimming took 5 bases from V and 9 from J, leaving 20 bases between them. Germline V gene sequence: CDR1 SGHTA, CDR2 FQGNSA. This CDR3 contains 14 residues. The CDR3 loop reads CASSGDSDLLGQYF. CDR3 bases: TGTGCCAGCAGCGGAGACAGTGACCTACTGGGGCAGTACTTC.

The chain employs TRBV15 and TRBJ1-2; no firm D call. The CDR3 consists of 15 residues. From germline, CDR1 is LNHNV and CDR2 YYDKDF (reference sequence). The V gene lost 0 bases and the J gene lost 3 bases, with 11 bases spanning the gap. The CDR3 sequence is CATSRDQYLDYGYTF. CDR3 DNA: TGTGCCACCAGCAGAGATCAGTATTTGGACTATGGCTACACCTTC.

This clone showed up just once. The rearrangement joins TRBV4-3 to TRBJ2-3, with TRBD2 matching 11 bases. Trimming at V came to 0 bases and at J to 8 bases, leaving 10 bases not matched to a gene. Germline V CDR1 and CDR2: LGHNA, YSLEER. This CDR3 has 17 residues. The CDR3 DNA follows: TGCGCCAGCAGCCAAGATTACACTAGCGGGGGTAGGACTACGCAGTATTTT. Translating gives CASSQDYTSGGRTTQYF.

The V call is TRBV5-4, the J call TRBJ1-1, with TRBD1 matching over 9 bases. There are 16 residues in the CDR3. V lost 0 bases to trimming and J lost 4 bases; unmatched junction nucleotides: 7. CDR1 and CDR2 from the germline V gene are SGHNT and YYREEE (reference sequence). CDR3 loop: CASSLDRGRISTEAFF. The CDR3 DNA sequence: TGTGCCAGCAGCTTGGACAGGGGGCGGATCTCCACTGAAGCTTTCTTT.

A few counts support this clone. CDR3 region: CASSAWGTGDYGYTF. Here the CDR3 DNA reads TGTGCCAGCAGCGCATGGGGAACCGGGGACTATGGCTACACCTTC. The V gene is TRBV11-2, the J gene TRBJ1-2, with D uncertain. CDR1 is SGHAT, CDR2 FQNNGV, per germline. The V end was cut by 5 bases, the J end by 3 bases, with 16 bases between. The CDR3 contains 15 residues.

As to this clone: Within the sample, other DNA sequences also encode this same CDR3. The chain uses TRBV5-1 and TRBJ2-5; no clear D. CDR1 is SGHRS, CDR2 YFSETQ, per germline. This CDR3 is built from 12 residues. The V end was cut by 0 bases, the J end by 5 bases, with 5 bases between. CDR3 amino acids: CASSLVRETQYF. The CDR3 DNA follows: TGCGCCAGCAGCTTGGTTCGGGAGACCCAGTACTTC.

This chain connects TRBV3-1 (or the pseudogene TRBV3-2) to TRBJ2-7; D may be TRBD2 (5 bases). The germline gives CDR1 LGHDT, CDR2 YNNKEL (reference sequence). This CDR3 spans 17 amino acids. Between the trimmed V and J ends, which lost 0 bases and 5 bases, there was a span of 20 bases. The DNA of the CDR3 is TGTGCCAGCAGCCAAGATTCCCTCCTGAGGGTCGCCCACGAGCAGTACTTC. It specifies CASSQDSLLRVAHEQYF.

The V and J genes are TRBV5-5 and TRBJ2-5; TRBD1 matches at 9 bases. V shed 1 base, J shed 6 bases, and the junction held 4 bases outside the gene matches. CDR1 SGHKS and CDR2 YYEKEE come from the germline V gene (reference sequence). The CDR3 runs 14 residues. The CDR3 protein is CASSLWTGEKTQYF. The CDR3 bases are TGTGCCAGCAGCTTGTGGACAGGGGAAAAGACCCAGTACTTC.

Note on this clone: The junction differs from germline at one of its ends, possibly a read error. V gene TRBV5-1 combines with J gene TRBJ2-7; D is uncertain. CDR1 is SGHRS, CDR2 YFSETQ, per germline. The CDR3 runs 13 residues. Here the CDR3 reads CASSLAESYEQYF. The DNA for the CDR3 is TGCGCCAGCAGTTTGGCGGAGTCCTACGAGCAGTACTTC.